Following are 14 T cell receptor beta chains from one sample sequenced in a study of early T cells in non-severe SARS-CoV-2 infection. TCRdb redid the calling of the 5' RACE reads with MiXCR, one entry per CDR3 protein. The sample lists 80,000 to 95,000 distinct CDR3 sequences, roughly 15% occurring once. Sequences were obtained from whole blood. All receptors derive from an adult who was a healthcare worker with PCR-confirmed SARS-CoV-2 infection or an uninfected control (not recorded which).

The sample holds many counts of this clonotype. The chain joins TRBV11-2 to TRBJ1-1; TRBD1 agrees at 7 bases. Trimming took 2 bases from V and 3 from J; bases not matched to a gene: 3. The CDR3 covers 14 residues. Germline lookup yields CDR1 SGHAT and CDR2 FQNNGV. CDR3 amino acids: CASSLRGQDTEAFF. The CDR3 nucleotides read TGTGCCAGCAGCTTAAGGGGGCAGGACACTGAAGCTTTCTTT.

This clonotype was seen a few times. The chain has TRBV5-1 and TRBJ2-6, with TRBD1 as a possible D gene (6 bases). This CDR3 region has 16 residues. The germline V gene has CDR1 SGHRS and CDR2 YFSETQ. V was trimmed by 5 bases and J by 4 bases, leaving 16 bases between them. The CDR3 region has the DNA TGCGCCAGCAGACCCTCCCAGGGGACGGGGGCCAACGTCCTGACTTTC. Protein sequence: CASRPSQGTGANVLTF. The complete variable domain, with remaining parts taken from reference TRBV5-1 and TRBJ2-6, reads KAGVTQTPRYLIKTRGQQVTLSCSPISGHRSVSWYQQTPGQGLQFLFEYFSETQRNKGNFPGRFSGRQFSNSRSEMNVSTLELGDSALYLCASRPSQGTGANVLTFGAGSRLTVL.

The V call is TRBV3-1, the J call TRBJ2-5; a weak D match, TRBD1 (6 bases). The germline V and J ends were trimmed by 4 bases and 2 bases, with 11 bases remaining between them. The CDR3 loop spans 14 amino acids. Germline lookup yields CDR1 LGHDT and CDR2 YNNKEL (reference sequence). Here the CDR3 DNA reads TGTGCCAGCAGCCCCCGGACAGAGCAAGAGACCCAGTACTTC. It yields the protein CASSPRTEQETQYF.

The chain recombines TRBV20-1 with TRBJ2-1; 9 bases line up with TRBD2. V lost 1 base and J lost 7; bases outside the gene matches: 14. The germline gives CDR1 DFQATT, CDR2 SNEGSKA (reference sequence). CDR3 length: 17 amino acids. The CDR3 loop is CSARAPIAGEPGNEQFF. In DNA form, the CDR3 reads TGCAGTGCTAGAGCCCCAATAGCGGGGGAACCGGGAAATGAGCAGTTCTTC.

About this clonotype: This sequence may be a read error, since a much larger clone differs from it by one base. The chain uses TRBV14 and TRBJ2-3; 7 bases line up with TRBD2. The CDR3 sequence is 16 residues long. CDR1 and CDR2 (germline): SGHDN, FVKESK. CDR3 residues: CVSSQRTRRSTDTQYF. CDR3 DNA: TGTGTCAGCAGCCAGAGGACTAGAAGAAGCACAGATACGCAGTATTTT. Using reference TRBV14 and TRBJ2-3 for the parts outside the CDR3, the full variable domain is EAGVTQFPSHSVIEKGQTVTLRCDPISGHDNLYWYRRVMGKEIKFLLHFVKESKQDESGMPNNRFLAERTGGTYSTLKVQPAELEDSGVYFCVSSQRTRRSTDTQYFGPGTRLTVL.

This clonotype has at least ten counts. This chain connects TRBV20-1 to TRBJ2-1; 10 nucleotides align to TRBD2. CDR3 length: 18 amino acids. CDR1 and CDR2 (germline): DFQATT, SNEGSKA (reference sequence). V lost 5 bases to trimming and J lost 0 bases; unmatched junction nucleotides: 13. The CDR3 loop reads CSASASGGTPSSYNEQFF. The CDR3 coding sequence is TGCAGTGCTTCAGCTAGCGGGGGTACCCCGAGCTCCTACAATGAGCAGTTCTTC.

J is TRBJ1-1 and V is TRBV11-2, with a possible D match to TRBD1 (5 bases). There are 13 residues in the CDR3. V lost 6 bases, J lost 0 bases, and 8 bases lay in between. Germline CDR1 SGHAT, CDR2 FQNNGV. The CDR3 DNA reads as TGTGCCAGCAGAAGAGGGGTGAACACTGAAGCTTTCTTT. This gives the protein CASRRGVNTEAFF. Drawing the rest from reference TRBV11-2 and TRBJ1-1, the complete variable domain is EAGVAQSPRYKIIEKRQSVAFWCNPISGHATLYWYQQILGQGPKLLIQFQNNGVVDDSQLPKDRFSAERLKGVDSTLKIQPAKLEDSAVYLCASRRGVNTEAFFGQGTRLTVV.

The chain joins TRBV3-1 to TRBJ2-7; 8 bases are shared with TRBD2. Germline assignment: CDR1 LGHDT and CDR2 YNNKEL (reference sequence). CDR3 length: 13 residues. With V trimmed by 0 bases and J by 6 bases, 1 base remained unmatched. For the CDR3, the DNA is TGTGCCAGCAGCCAAGATGGGACTAGCGAGCAGTACTTC. Translated: CASSQDGTSEQYF.

This clonotype was observed at least ten times. The rearrangement links TRBV12-3 or TRBV12-4 to TRBJ2-5, with D possibly being TRBD1 (5 bases). This CDR3 comprises 13 residues. The V end was cut by 6 bases, the J end by 4 bases, with 12 bases between. The CDR3 sequence is CASSPGFGETQYF. In nucleotides, the CDR3 is TGTGCCAGCAGCCCAGGGTTCGGAGAGACCCAGTACTTC.

The chain is built from TRBV5-6 and TRBJ2-3, with 8 bases fitting TRBD1. Germline V CDR1 and CDR2: SGHDT, YYEEEE. V shed 4 bases and J 1 base; nucleotides not matched to a gene: 5. This CDR3 is built from 15 residues. The CDR3 loop reads CASSPTGAGTDTQYF. CDR3 bases: TGTGCCAGCAGCCCGACAGGGGCCGGCACAGATACGCAGTATTTT.

This clonotype was seen more than once but under ten times. The genes are TRBV7-3 and TRBJ2-3; perhaps TRBD1 as D (6 bases). The germline CDR1 and CDR2 sequences are SGHTA and FQGTGA. V lost 5 bases and J 2 bases, leaving 14 bases between the germline ends. This CDR3 spans 15 amino acids. CDR3 sequence: CASSPIGTLTDTQYF. The DNA for the CDR3 is TGTGCCAGCAGCCCCATCGGGACACTCACAGATACGCAGTATTTT. Together with reference TRBV7-3 and TRBJ2-3, the CDR3 gives the full variable domain: GAGVSQTPSNKVTEKGKYVELRCDPISGHTALYWYRQSLGQGPEFLIYFQGTGAADDSGLPNDRFFAVRPEGSVSTLKIQRTERGDSAVYLCASSPIGTLTDTQYFGPGTRLTVL.

Only a few counts were recorded for this clonotype. The genes are TRBV6-2 or TRBV6-3 and TRBJ2-7; TRBD1 agrees at 9 bases. Germline V gives CDR1 MNHEY, CDR2 SVGEGT. There are 16 residues in the CDR3. With V trimmed by 0 bases and J by 2 bases, 5 bases remained unmatched. CDR3 residues: CASSYSGTGPTYEQYF. As DNA, the CDR3 is TGTGCCAGCAGTTACTCTGGGACAGGGCCGACCTACGAGCAGTACTTC.

V is TRBV25-1 and J is TRBJ1-1; tentative D call: TRBD1 (5 bases). The CDR3 length is 12 residues. Germline-derived CDR1 and CDR2 are MGHDK and SYGVNS. V lost 6 bases to trimming and J lost 2 bases, with 7 bases between them. CDR3 DNA: TGTGCCAGCAGAAGGGGTAACACTGAAGCTTTCTTT. Translating it yields CASRRGNTEAFF.

J is TRBJ2-1 and V is TRBV20-1; TRBD2 matches 8 bases. The CDR3 is made up of 16 amino acids. J gave up 7 bases and V 3 bases, and 14 bases lay outside the gene matches. Germline V lookup: CDR1 DFQATT, CDR2 SNEGSKA (reference sequence). The CDR3 sequence is CSAREYVTAGDNEQFF. Written as DNA, the CDR3 is TGCAGTGCTAGGGAGTACGTGACAGCGGGGGATAATGAGCAGTTCTTC.